Listed here are 11 T cell receptor beta chains from one sample, sequenced in a study of OX40 agonist ivuxolimab in advanced cancers. The data were produced by immunoSEQ multiplex PCR, yet TCRdb's version contains in-frame clones alone and is incomplete. Among under 25,000 clones, around 80% were seen once, and the ten largest hold around 26%. The sample in question was CD4+ or CD8+ T cells sorted from blood, obtained in a trial of the OX40 agonist ivuxolimab. Source of these receptors: an adult with an advanced solid tumor such as melanoma, head and neck, liver or kidney cancer.

This clone has only one observation. The chain carries TRBV5-8 and TRBJ2-5; D not certain. V was pared by 1 base and J by 4 bases, with 8 bases between. Germline CDR1 and CDR2: SGHTS and YDEGEE. The CDR3 runs 13 residues. The CDR3 DNA reads as TGTGCCAGCAGCTTGAGAACGGTAGAGACCCAGTACTTC. Translated: CASSLRTVETQYF.

The chain employs TRBV6-5 and TRBJ2-1; TRBD2 matches at 8 bases. With 2 bases clipped from V and 8 bases from J, the junction kept 5 bases outside the gene matches. The CDR3 is 14 residues long. The V gene's germline CDR1 is MNHEY and CDR2 SVGAGI. This CDR3 reads CASSYVAGGDEQFF. For the CDR3, the DNA is TGTGCCAGCAGTTACGTGGCGGGAGGCGATGAGCAGTTCTTC.

This rearrangement joins TRBV2 to TRBJ2-1; D call uncertain. The CDR3 has 16 amino acids. Trimming stripped 2 bases from V and 0 bases from J, with 11 bases between. Germline V gene lookup returns CDR1 SNHLY and CDR2 FYNNEI. The CDR3 reads CASSERAASSYNEQFF. The CDR3 bases are TGTGCCAGCAGTGAAAGGGCAGCCTCCTCCTACAATGAGCAGTTCTTC. Complete variable domain (other parts from reference TRBV2 and TRBJ2-1): EPEVTQTPSHQVTQMGQEVILRCVPISNHLYFYWYRQILGQKVEFLVSFYNNEISEKSEIFDDQFSVERPDGSNFTLKIRSTKLEDSAMYFCASSERAASSYNEQFFGPGTRLTVL.

This clone was found a few times. V and J are TRBV27 and TRBJ2-1, with no clear D. CDR1 and CDR2 from the germline V gene are MNHEY and SMNVEV (reference sequence). V lost 5 bases and J 1 base, leaving 12 bases between the germline ends. There are 15 residues in the CDR3. In DNA, the CDR3 is TGTGCCAGCAGTCTCAGAGTAGAGTCCTACAATGAGCAGTTCTTC. It is translated as CASSLRVESYNEQFF.

The gene calls are TRBV7-6 and TRBJ1-5; D is ambiguous. The CDR3 is made up of 16 amino acids. Deletions cut 5 bases from V and 2 bases from J, with 16 bases between. From germline, CDR1 is SGHVS and CDR2 FNYEAQ. The CDR3 protein is CASSQFAQAGNQPQHF. The CDR3 region has the DNA TGTGCCAGCAGCCAGTTCGCCCAAGCGGGCAATCAGCCCCAGCATTTT.

This clone has a single count. This sequence joins TRBV19 and TRBJ2-7; D is ambiguous. This CDR3 contains 11 residues. Germline assignment: CDR1 LNHDA and CDR2 SQIVND (reference sequence). The V gene lost 7 bases and the J gene lost 3 bases, with 7 bases spanning the gap. The CDR3 loop reads CASTGGYEQYF. The CDR3 DNA reads as TGTGCCAGTACCGGCGGCTACGAGCAGTACTTC.

This clone was seen only once. A junction boundary mismatches the germline segment, possibly from a read error. This chain uses TRBV5-4 with TRBJ2-1, with D uncertain. The CDR3 loop spans 12 amino acids. Per germline, CDR1 SGHNT and CDR2 YYREEE (reference sequence). The CDR3 region is CASSLGYNGQFF. CDR3 nucleotides: TGTGCCAGCAGCTTGGGGTACAATGGGCAGTTCTTC.

This chain connects TRBV11-2 to TRBJ2-7; D is ambiguous. The CDR3 covers 14 residues. The V gene's germline CDR1 is SGHAT and CDR2 FQNNGV. Trimming shortened V by 3 bases and J by 3 bases, and 12 bases separated the two germline ends. The CDR3 coding sequence is TGTGCCAGCAGCTTCAGTAGGTCCTTCTACGAGCAGTACTTC. It specifies CASSFSRSFYEQYF.

The chain couples TRBV28 to TRBJ1-5, with a possible D match to TRBD1 (5 bases). Germline V gives CDR1 MDHEN, CDR2 SYDVKM. CDR3 size: 13 residues. V shed 10 bases and J shed 6 bases, with 16 bases lying between them. CDR3 sequence (DNA): TGTGCCATCTCGGAGGGGCTGGGTCAGCCCCAGCATTTT. Its protein product is CAISEGLGQPQHF.

The chain is built from TRBV2 and TRBJ2-7, with 9 bases that match TRBD2. After removal of 7 bases from V and 3 bases from J, the junction contained 10 bases not matched to a gene. Germline CDR1 and CDR2: SNHLY and FYNNEI. The CDR3 has 15 amino acids. The chain's CDR3 is CASIYLTSGSYEQYF. The DNA for the CDR3 is TGTGCCAGCATTTACTTGACTAGCGGAAGCTACGAGCAGTACTTC.

The V and J genes are TRBV6-5 and TRBJ2-7; D tentatively fits TRBD1 or TRBD2 (5 bases each). Germline CDR1 MNHEY, CDR2 SVGAGI. V lost 6 bases and J lost 0, with 12 bases in between. The CDR3 spans 14 residues. CDR3 protein: CASRGVGTSYEQYF. CDR3 sequence (DNA): TGTGCCAGCAGAGGGGTAGGGACCTCCTACGAGCAGTACTTC.